This TCR beta chain was obtained from a study of shared clonotypes between healthy human individuals. Study as a whole: The study drew on a couple of women and a few men aged 18 to 49 as donors. Regarding the study as a whole: Among a handful of donors, about 5% of naive CD4 clonotypes were found in common.

CD8 cells classed as naive were CD45RO-negative and positively selected for CCR7, excluding terminally differentiated effector memory CD45RA+ cells. Note on this clone: Its antigen is as yet unknown.

Trimming stripped 4 bases from V and 2 bases from J, with 16 bases between. CDR1 is SGHDN and CDR2 is FVKESK in the germline V gene. The length of the CDR3 is 16 residues. Using immunoSEQ multiplex PCR, the repertoire was profiled, and TCRdb retains in-frame clones only, with some absent. This table holds about 2 million clones, about 95% found once. Sample: naive CD8+ T cells sorted from blood. The V and J genes are TRBV14 and TRBJ2-3; perhaps TRBD2 as D (6 bases). The sequence was collected from a man aged 18 to 30 in good health. This CDR3 reads CASSLTRRTITDTQYF. The DNA for the CDR3 is TGTGCCAGCAGCCTGACGAGGCGGACTATCACAGATACGCAGTATTTT.